The 5 T cell receptor beta chains below come from one sample, sequenced in a study of T cell repertoires in cytomegalovirus infection. The antigens of these receptors remain unknown. TCRdb reanalysed the reads using MiXCR and keeps one entry per CDR3 protein. The sample records about 920,000 distinct CDR3 sequences, approximately 31% being singletons. Specimen: cultured CD8+ T cells from PBMCs, collected from culture after CMV antigen stimulation. These receptors were obtained from a human donor in good health (CMV status not recorded). Some clones in this sample may be carry-over from other donors' samples.

This sequence joins TRBV5-1 and TRBJ2-7, with D possibly being TRBD1 (5 bases). CDR3 length: 16 amino acids. Germline CDR1 reads SGHRS; CDR2 reads YFSETQ. V was cut by 3 bases and J by 5 bases, with 21 bases left in between. The CDR3 region has the DNA TGCGCCAGCAGCTCCACGGGCCAGGGCGTGTGGAACGAGCAGTACTTC. It translates to CASSSTGQGVWNEQYF.

There are a few counts of this clonotype. The chain carries TRBV27 and TRBJ1-5; 7 bases align to TRBD1. In germline, CDR1 is MNHEY, CDR2 SMNVEV (reference sequence). The J segment lost 6 bases and the V segment lost 5 bases, leaving 7 bases of the junction unmatched. The CDR3 sequence is 14 residues long. This CDR3 is CASSPKDRFQPQHF. Here the CDR3 DNA reads TGTGCCAGCAGTCCTAAGGACAGGTTTCAGCCCCAGCATTTT.

The chain links TRBV10-3 to TRBJ2-5, with 8 bases fitting TRBD1. Germline assignment: CDR1 ENHRY and CDR2 SYGVKD. The CDR3 has 14 amino acids. Trimming cost V 10 bases and J 0 bases; bases outside gene matches: 7. CDR3 loop: CATKDRDNQETQYF. DNA of the CDR3: TGTGCCACCAAGGACAGGGACAACCAAGAGACCCAGTACTTC.

In the case of this clonotype: Germline and junction disagree at one end, which may indicate a read error. The chain is built from TRBV7-2 and TRBJ2-7, with D hard to call. This CDR3 comprises 12 residues. Germline V CDR1 and CDR2: SGHTA, FQGNSA. The CDR3 DNA is TGTGCCATCAGCTACGATTTTTACGAGCAGTACTTC. This encodes CAISYDFYEQYF.

In nucleotides, the CDR3 is TGTGCCAGCAGTTACTCGAATTCTAGACCGGAGAGGCGGCAGTACGTC. Translation: CASSYSNSRPERRQYV. The chain carries TRBV6-6 and TRBJ2-7, with D unclear. Per germline, CDR1 MNHNY and CDR2 SVGAGI (reference sequence). This CDR3 contains 16 residues. Trimming removed 0 bases at V and 9 bases at J, with 21 bases between.